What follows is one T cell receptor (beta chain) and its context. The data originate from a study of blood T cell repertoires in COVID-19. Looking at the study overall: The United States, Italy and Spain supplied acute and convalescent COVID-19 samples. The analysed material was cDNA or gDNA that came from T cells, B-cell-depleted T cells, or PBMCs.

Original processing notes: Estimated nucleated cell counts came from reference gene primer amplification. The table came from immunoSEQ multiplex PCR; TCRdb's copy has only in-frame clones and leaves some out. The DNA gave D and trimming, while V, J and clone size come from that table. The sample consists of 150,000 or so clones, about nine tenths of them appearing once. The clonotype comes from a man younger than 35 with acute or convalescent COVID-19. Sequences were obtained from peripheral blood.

CDR3 sequence reads: CASSPWDRAGYGYTF. CDR3 DNA sequence: TGTGCCAGCAGCCCTTGGGACAGGGCAGGATATGGCTACACCTTC. The chain combines TRBV7-2 with TRBJ1-2, with 9 bases fitting TRBD1. Trimming removed 5 bases from V and 5 bases from J; junction bases left unmatched: 9. This CDR3 is built from 15 residues. Germline CDR1 SGHTA, CDR2 FQGNSA.